At least ten counts were recorded for the clone carrying this T cell receptor beta chain. Antigen unknown. The authors' processing: The median was about 89,000 TCRs per sample, ranging roughly 23,224 to 750,000. Via MiXCR, TCRdb re-called the RACE reads, giving one row per CDR3 protein. For this entry, the V and J calls and clone size follow TCRdb and not the study's own pipeline. The sample comprises roughly 40,000 distinct CDR3 sequences, around an eighth of which are singletons, and 4.5% to 7% rests with the top ten. This sample was taken from a study of human T cells and chemical hapten exposure. The wider study: Upper inner arm skin measuring 2 cm by 2 cm received 2% DPC for sensitization. The upper back received 0.01% DPC by patch testing, with results read at 6 days. Overall study results and limits: Higher patch test scores went with higher counts of PT1 expanded TCRs.

CDR1 is DFQATT, CDR2 SNEGSKA, per germline (reference sequence). The CDR3 runs to 12 residues. The time point: pre-sensitization, week 0. The treatment was: therapeutic diphenylcyclopropenone sensitization with weekly scalp DPC. This clonotype originated in a woman in her 30s with alopecia areata. Some clones in this sample may be carry-over from other donors' samples. This chain uses TRBV20-1 with TRBJ1-1; TRBD1 is a possible D gene (5 bases). The sample in question was whole blood, obtained in connection with sensitization to the hapten diphenylcyclopropenone (DPC). CDR3 nucleotide sequence: TGCACTAATTTCAGGGTCTTCACTGAAGCTTTCTTT. Translated: CTNFRVFTEAFF.